A single sample is the source of the 17 T cell receptor beta chains below, sequenced in a study of blood T cell repertoires in COVID-19. The assay was immunoSEQ multiplex PCR, and TCRdb's table has in-frame clones only and misses some. The sample contains fewer than 150,000 clones, 78% of which appear only once. Sequenced sample: peripheral blood. These receptors all come from a man in his 70s with acute or convalescent COVID-19.

In its sample, this clone was seen a few times. This chain links TRBV27 with TRBJ2-5; D perhaps matches TRBD2 (5 bases). With 7 bases removed from V and 1 base from J, the gap between germline ends came to 16 bases. CDR3 size: 15 residues. Germline CDR1 MNHEY, CDR2 SMNVEV (reference sequence). The CDR3 here is CASTGSRRTQETQYF. As DNA, the CDR3 is TGTGCCAGCACGGGGTCGCGGAGAACCCAAGAGACCCAGTACTTC.

This clone was detected a few times. The chain links TRBV19 to TRBJ2-7; the D gene is possibly TRBD2 (6 bases). V was pared by 5 bases and J by 5 bases, with 10 bases between. CDR3 length equals 12 residues. Germline CDR1 reads LNHDA; CDR2 reads SQIVND (reference sequence). The DNA for the CDR3 is TGTGCCAGTAGTGGGGGGATTCACGAGCAGTACTTC. Protein: CASSGGIHEQYF.

CDR3 sequence: CASSGQGANDEQFF. The CDR3, as DNA: TGCGCCAGCAGCGGACAGGGGGCAAACGATGAGCAGTTCTTC. The chain has TRBV5-1 and TRBJ2-1; 11 bases fit TRBD1. The V segment lost 4 bases and the J segment 8 bases; nucleotides outside the gene matches: 5. The V gene's germline CDR1 is SGHRS and CDR2 YFSETQ. The CDR3 runs to 14 residues. The variable domain in full, with the rest retrieved from reference TRBV5-1 and TRBJ2-1, is KAGVTQTPRYLIKTRGQQVTLSCSPISGHRSVSWYQQTPGQGLQFLFEYFSETQRNKGNFPGRFSGRQFSNSRSEMNVSTLELGDSALYLCASSGQGANDEQFFGPGTRLTVL.

The genes are TRBV4-2 and TRBJ2-2; D call uncertain. The V gene lost 4 bases and the J gene lost 4 bases, with 10 bases spanning the gap. The CDR3 is 14 residues long. Per germline, CDR1 LGHNA and CDR2 YNFKEQ. The CDR3 spells CASSLEEVTGELFF. The CDR3 bases are TGTGCCAGCAGCCTCGAAGAGGTCACCGGGGAGCTGTTTTTT.

The chain uses TRBV12-5 and TRBJ2-3; D call uncertain. Germline V gene lookup returns CDR1 LGHNT and CDR2 FRNRAP. This CDR3 spans 14 amino acids. Trimming shortened V by 0 bases and J by 1 base, and 5 bases separated the two germline ends. CDR3 residues: CASGLVPGTDTQYF. The CDR3 DNA is TGTGCTAGTGGTTTGGTACCGGGCACAGATACGCAGTATTTT.

The chain uses TRBV7-2 and TRBJ1-3, with TRBD1 as a possible D gene (6 bases). The CDR3 is 15 amino acids. Germline V gene data show CDR1 as SGHTA and CDR2 as FQGNSA. Between the trimmed V and J ends, which lost 5 bases and 2 bases, there was a span of 13 bases. The CDR3 here is CASSPDSIAGNTIYF. The CDR3 bases are TGTGCCAGCAGCCCGGACAGTATTGCTGGAAACACCATATATTTT.

The rearrangement joins TRBV5-1 to TRBJ2-2, with 8 bases that match TRBD2. The V segment lost 3 bases and the J segment 3 bases; nucleotides outside the gene matches: 4. Germline CDR1 and CDR2: SGHRS and YFSETQ. The CDR3 extends over 15 amino acids. The CDR3 spells CASSSASGYTGELFF. The CDR3 DNA is TGCGCCAGCAGCTCGGCTAGCGGGTACACCGGGGAGCTGTTTTTT.

This chain connects TRBV30 to TRBJ2-7; TRBD1 might be the D (6 bases). Per the germline V gene, CDR1 is GTSNPN and CDR2 is SVGIG (reference sequence). The germline V and J ends were trimmed by 0 bases and 3 bases, with 6 bases remaining between them. The CDR3 loop spans 12 amino acids. The CDR3 DNA reads TGTGCCTGGAGTGTACAGGGCTACGAGCAGTACTTC. It translates to CAWSVQGYEQYF.

This clone appeared a few times. The rearrangement uses TRBV3-1 (or the pseudogene TRBV3-2) and TRBJ2-7, with a possible D match to TRBD2 (6 bases). Germline CDR1 and CDR2: LGHDT and YNNKEL (reference sequence). The CDR3 consists of 12 residues. V was shortened by 3 bases and J by 11 bases, with 14 bases between the two germline ends. CDR3: CASSQRSGGEYF. CDR3 nucleotides: TGTGCCAGCAGCCAGCGTAGCGGCGGTGAGTACTTC.

The chain recombines TRBV2 with TRBJ2-5, with D unclear. The CDR3 is made up of 12 amino acids. Germline CDR1 reads SNHLY; CDR2 reads FYNNEI. Trimming shortened V by 0 bases and J by 4 bases, and 3 bases separated the two germline ends. The CDR3 is CASSEARETQYF. The CDR3 region has the DNA TGTGCCAGCAGTGAAGCGCGAGAGACCCAGTACTTC.

Only a few counts were recorded for this clone. The genes are TRBV30 and TRBJ1-2; TRBD1 agrees at 9 bases. V shed 0 bases, J shed 7 bases, and the junction held 3 bases outside the gene matches. CDR1 GTSNPN and CDR2 SVGIG come from the germline V gene (reference sequence). The CDR3 runs to 13 residues. The DNA of the CDR3 is TGTGCCTGGAGTGTAACAGGGGGCTCTGGCTACACCTTC. Protein product: CAWSVTGGSGYTF.

This CDR3 reads CASPLNTEAFF. In DNA form, the CDR3 reads TGTGCCAGCCCCTTGAACACTGAAGCTTTCTTT. The V and J genes are TRBV6-5 and TRBJ1-1, with D uncertain. Germline CDR1 and CDR2: MNHEY and SVGAGI. V was clipped by 8 bases and J by 0 bases, with 4 bases between them. The CDR3 spans 11 residues.

The genes are TRBV18 and TRBJ1-4; a weak D match, TRBD1 (6 bases). This CDR3 region has 14 residues. V shed 2 bases and J shed 5 bases, with 9 bases lying between them. Looked up from germline, CDR1 is KGHSH and CDR2 is LQKENI. CDR3 region: CASSPWGQNEKLFF. The DNA of the CDR3 is TGTGCCAGCTCACCATGGGGACAAAATGAAAAACTGTTTTTT.

This clone appeared once. The chain couples TRBV7-2 to TRBJ2-3, with TRBD2 as a possible D gene (6 bases). Trimming left V 5 bases short and J 6 bases short, with 15 bases between. Germline assignment: CDR1 SGHTA and CDR2 FQGNSA. The length of the CDR3 is 14 residues. The CDR3 reads CASSAGPPGDTQYF. The CDR3 DNA reads as TGTGCCAGCAGCGCGGGACCCCCTGGGGATACGCAGTATTTT. Together with reference TRBV7-2 and TRBJ2-3, the CDR3 gives the full variable domain: GAGVSQSPSNKVTEKGKDVELRCDPISGHTALYWYRQSLGQGLEFLIYFQGNSAPDKSGLPSDRFSAERTGGSVSTLTIQRTQQEDSAVYLCASSAGPPGDTQYFGPGTRLTVL.

This chain joins TRBV11-3 and TRBJ1-6; the match to TRBD1 covers 7 bases. Unmatched junction bases numbered 3, after V lost 1 base and J lost 9 bases. Germline CDR1 SGHNT, CDR2 YENEEA. The CDR3 consists of 14 residues. The CDR3 DNA reads TGTGCCAGCAGCTTAGGGGACAGTTCTTCACCCCTCCACTTT. It codes for CASSLGDSSSPLHF.

This clone has a single count. The genes are TRBV7-6 and TRBJ2-7, with a weak D call TRBD1 (5 bases). Per the germline V gene, CDR1 is SGHVS and CDR2 is FNYEAQ. Trimming left V 1 base short and J 5 bases short, with 9 bases between. CDR3 length: 13 amino acids. CDR3 bases: TGTGCCAGCAGCTTAGTGATAGGGGACGAGCAGTACTTC. This translates into CASSLVIGDEQYF.

This clone has a handful of counts. The rearrangement links TRBV6-5 to TRBJ2-7; TRBD1 agrees at 8 bases. Germline assignment: CDR1 MNHEY and CDR2 SVGAGI. The CDR3 runs 14 residues. V lost 1 base, J lost 6 bases, and 5 bases stayed unmatched. CDR3 sequence (DNA): TGTGCCAGCAGTTACTTGACAGGGGACGGCGAGCAGTACTTC. As protein: CASSYLTGDGEQYF.